This T cell receptor (beta chain) was sequenced in a study of T cells in Graves' hyperthyroidism and ophthalmopathy. Whole-study context: At the time of initial diagnosis and before any treatment, peripheral blood was collected.

Together with thyroid ultrasound, orbital computed tomography, serum thyroxine and TRAb, clinical symptoms were used for diagnoses. PBMCs were obtained from 7.5 to 10 ml fresh peripheral blood. RNA transcripts provided the source from which TCR beta CDR3 regions were amplified. TCR CDR3 regions were first amplified by RT-PCR with HTBI primers. TCRdb re-analysed the multiplex PCR reads in MiXCR, keeping a single row per CDR3 protein. Here the sample spans about 640,000 distinct CDR3 sequences, roughly 15% being singletons. This receptor was obtained from a woman in her fifties or sixties with Graves' ophthalmopathy. Sample: blood.

CDR3 DNA sequence: TGTGCCAGCAACCAACCAGGGTCACAAAGGGGAATCGGGGAGCTGTTTTTT. Protein product: CASNQPGSQRGIGELFF. The chain has TRBV6-2 or TRBV6-3 and TRBJ2-2; D is possibly TRBD1 (5 bases). Germline assignment: CDR1 MNHEY and CDR2 SVGEGT. V shed 7 bases and J shed 7 bases, with 25 bases lying between them. The CDR3 sequence is 17 residues long.